The 17 T cell receptor beta chains listed next were all sequenced from one sample in a study of blood T cell repertoires in COVID-19. Only in-frame clones appear in the TCRdb table, and some are missing; sequencing was by immunoSEQ multiplex PCR. The sample holds 40,000 to 45,000 clones; approximately 71% are singletons and the top ten take 6.2%. The specimen was peripheral blood. These receptors were collected from an elderly man with acute or convalescent COVID-19.

This clone came up once. V gene TRBV2 combines with J gene TRBJ1-2; 11 bases are shared with TRBD1. The CDR3 has 15 residues. J was trimmed by 3 bases and V by 3 bases; bases with no gene match: 3. Germline V gene lookup returns CDR1 SNHLY and CDR2 FYNNEI. CDR3 region: CASSEGDRGYYGYTF. The DNA for the CDR3 is TGTGCCAGCAGTGAGGGGGACAGGGGGTACTATGGCTACACCTTC.

The chain recombines TRBV7-9 with TRBJ1-1, with D hard to call. There are 13 residues in the CDR3. The V gene's germline CDR1 is SEHNR and CDR2 FQNEAQ (reference sequence). V shed 1 base and J shed 1 base, with 4 bases lying between them. The CDR3 nucleotides are TGTGCCAGCAGCTTAGAACAGAACACTGAAGCTTTCTTT. It codes for CASSLEQNTEAFF.

A note on this clone: The sample contains more than one DNA sequence encoding this CDR3. V usage is TRBV5-4 and J usage is TRBJ1-2, with a tentative D call TRBD1 (5 bases). This CDR3 is 14 amino acids long. Germline CDR1 is SGHNT and CDR2 is YYREEE (reference sequence). Between the trimmed V and J ends, which lost 0 bases and 0 bases, there was a span of 6 bases. The CDR3 DNA reads TGTGCCAGCAGCTTGGGGGGCTCTAACTATGGCTACACCTTC. Protein sequence: CASSLGGSNYGYTF.

This sequence joins TRBV12-3 or TRBV12-4 and TRBJ1-1, with 8 nucleotides matching TRBD1. CDR3 length equals 13 residues. The junction had 6 bases not matched to a gene; V was cut back by 7 bases and J by 5 bases. CDR3 in DNA: TGTGCCAGCAATCAGGGGGCGCGAACTGAAGCTTTCTTT. It specifies CASNQGARTEAFF.

This clone was seen a single time. The rearrangement links TRBV19 to TRBJ1-6, with TRBD1 matching 7 bases. The germline V gene has CDR1 LNHDA and CDR2 SQIVND (reference sequence). J lost 6 bases, V lost 4 bases, and 3 bases had no gene match. This CDR3 is 14 amino acids long. In DNA, the CDR3 is TGTGCCAGTAGTACGACAGGGAGTAATTCACCCCTCCACTTT. Protein sequence: CASSTTGSNSPLHF.

This clone has only one observation. V usage is TRBV2 and J usage is TRBJ1-1; 8 nucleotides line up with TRBD1. V shed 6 bases, J shed 3 bases, and the junction held 12 bases outside the gene matches. This CDR3 has 16 amino acids. Germline CDR1 SNHLY, CDR2 FYNNEI. CDR3 sequence reads: CASRDRQGPQDTEAFF. CDR3 sequence (DNA): TGTGCCAGCAGGGATAGACAGGGGCCCCAGGACACTGAAGCTTTCTTT.

This clone was observed a handful of times. This chain links TRBV24-1 with TRBJ2-1; 13 positions agree with TRBD2. Trimming removed 9 bases from V and 5 bases from J; junction bases left unmatched: 3. This CDR3 is built from 14 residues. Germline V CDR1 and CDR2: KGHDR, SFDVKD. Here the CDR3 reads CATATSGGNNEQFF. For the CDR3, the DNA is TGTGCCACCGCGACTAGCGGGGGGAACAATGAGCAGTTCTTC.

The gene calls are TRBV29-1 and TRBJ1-5; the match to TRBD1 covers 7 bases. From germline, CDR1 is SQVTM and CDR2 ANQGSEA. The CDR3 sequence is 13 residues long. V shed 6 bases and J 5 bases; nucleotides not matched to a gene: 7. CDR3 DNA sequence: TGCAGCGTCGCGACAGGGACTCATCAGCCCCAGCATTTT. As protein: CSVATGTHQPQHF.

The rearrangement uses TRBV5-1 and TRBJ2-1; 8 bases fit TRBD2. V shed 0 bases, J shed 8 bases, and the junction held 7 bases outside the gene matches. CDR1 is SGHRS, CDR2 YFSETQ, per germline. The CDR3 is made up of 15 amino acids. CDR3 bases: TGCGCCAGCAGCTTGGTTAGCGGGGAGGGGGATGAGCAGTTCTTC. Translation: CASSLVSGEGDEQFF.

The chain carries TRBV7-8 and TRBJ1-3; no firm D call. CDR3 length: 16 residues. V lost 3 bases and J 0 bases, leaving 12 bases between the germline ends. The germline gives CDR1 SGHVS, CDR2 FQNEAQ. The CDR3 sequence: CASSLEGIPSGNTIYF. The CDR3 DNA reads as TGTGCCAGCAGCTTGGAGGGAATCCCCTCTGGAAACACCATATATTTT.

This clone was counted only a few times. The junction and the germline gene differ at one end; a read error may be behind it. The chain carries TRBV4-1 and TRBJ1-4; D unresolved. CDR1 and CDR2 from the germline V gene are MGHRA and YSYEKL. This CDR3 comprises 16 residues. The CDR3 DNA follows: TGCGCCAGCAGCGAAGACGGGTACCCAACTAATGAAAAACTGTTTTTT. Its translation is CASSEDGYPTNEKLFF.

The rearrangement uses TRBV12-3 or TRBV12-4 and TRBJ1-1; D is unclear. This CDR3 region has 13 residues. Trimming cost V 3 bases and J 3 bases, with 8 bases left between them. CDR3 DNA sequence: TGTGCCAGCAGTTTTGACAAGCACACTGAAGCTTTCTTT. Protein sequence: CASSFDKHTEAFF.

The chain employs TRBV29-1 and TRBJ2-5, with TRBD1 matching over 7 bases. CDR1 and CDR2 (germline): SQVTM, ANQGSEA. This CDR3 contains 14 residues. The J segment lost 5 bases and the V segment lost 5 bases, leaving 11 bases of the junction unmatched. This chain's CDR3 is CSVNRGRRSETQYF. The CDR3 DNA reads TGCAGCGTTAATAGGGGGCGAAGGTCGGAGACCCAGTACTTC.

The chain combines TRBV19 with TRBJ2-7, with D possibly matching TRBD2 (5 bases). Trimming removed 6 bases at V and 3 bases at J, with 15 bases between. CDR3 size: 14 residues. Germline-derived CDR1 and CDR2 are LNHDA and SQIVND (reference sequence). Here the CDR3 reads CASSAPDSLYEQYF. The CDR3 coding sequence is TGTGCCAGTAGCGCCCCGGACTCCCTCTACGAGCAGTACTTC. Full variable domain (remainder filled in from reference TRBV19 and TRBJ2-7): DGGITQSPKYLFRKEGQNVTLSCEQNLNHDAMYWYRQDPGQGLRLIYYSQIVNDFQKGDIAEGYSVSREKKESFPLTVTSAQKNPTAFYLCASSAPDSLYEQYFGPGTRLTVT.

The count of this clone is one. The J gene is TRBJ1-1, the V gene TRBV11-3, with a weak D call TRBD1 (5 bases). The length of the CDR3 is 14 residues. Germline lookup yields CDR1 SGHNT and CDR2 YENEEA. Deletions cut 5 bases from V and 2 bases from J, with 12 bases between. As DNA, the CDR3 is TGTGCCAGCAGCCCGCAGGGCGAAAACACTGAAGCTTTCTTT. It translates to CASSPQGENTEAFF.

This chain connects TRBV15 to TRBJ2-1; TRBD1 is a possible D gene (7 bases). Germline V gene lookup returns CDR1 LNHNV and CDR2 YYDKDF (reference sequence). With 4 bases removed from V and 1 base from J, the gap between germline ends came to 8 bases. The CDR3 is made up of 14 amino acids. CDR3 in DNA: TGTGCCACCAGCACAGGGGGGTCCTACAATGAGCAGTTCTTC. Translated, it gives CATSTGGSYNEQFF.

This clone was counted a few times. J is TRBJ1-1 and V is TRBV20-1; no firm D call. Germline V gene sequence: CDR1 DFQATT, CDR2 SNEGSKA (reference sequence). This CDR3 is built from 11 residues. V dropped 3 bases and J dropped 1 base, with 3 bases sitting between them. This CDR3 is CSARRNTEAFF. The CDR3 DNA is TGCAGTGCTAGGCGGAACACTGAAGCTTTCTTT.